This record looks at one T cell receptor beta chain sequence and its context. Relative to the germline gene, one junction end is altered; a read error may explain this. TCRdb re-analysed the RT-PCR reads in MiXCR, keeping a single row per CDR3 protein. The sample has about 310,000 distinct CDR3 sequences, about 20% seen once; the top ten hold 10%. The data were taken from a study of response to subunit inactivated influenza vaccine. CDR3 length: 16 residues. Germline V gene sequence: CDR1 ENHRY, CDR2 SYGVKD. The sample here was PBMCs from blood, taken less than 22 months after vaccination. The clonotype originates from a man between 50 and 70 years old who received an inactivated influenza vaccine. V usage is TRBV10-3 and J usage is TRBJ1-5, with 9 positions matching TRBD1. The CDR3 DNA reads TGTGCCATCAGTGAGTCGTTGGGACAGGGAGATCAGACCCAGCATTTT. Residues: CAISESLGQGDQTQHF.